This T cell receptor beta chain derives from a study of T-cell memory formation after mild COVID-19. Study summary: TCR clusters showed largely donor specificity.

Study results and caveats: Some responding clones appeared in pre-infection memory, suggesting cross-reactive memory joined.

TCRdb called the 5' RACE reads again in MiXCR, with one record for every CDR3 protein. This sample carries some 340,000 distinct CDR3 sequences, approximately 12% of them seen once, and the ten largest clones take about 21%. Trimming stripped 10 bases from V and 3 bases from J, with 13 bases between. The CDR3 sequence is 12 residues long. Per the germline V gene, CDR1 is MDHEN and CDR2 is SYDVKM. A word on this clonotype: Its antigen is not known.

Sequencing was performed on PBMCs or a T cell subset sorted from them (not recorded which). V gene TRBV28 combines with J gene TRBJ2-7; TRBD1 might be the D (5 bases). This receptor was obtained from a man younger than 35 who had mild COVID-19 (a few samples of this study predate the infection). Cell type and time point are not known. CDR3 coding DNA: TGTGCCACGGGCCGGCAGGGCTACGAGCAGTACGTC. Its translation: CATGRQGYEQYV.